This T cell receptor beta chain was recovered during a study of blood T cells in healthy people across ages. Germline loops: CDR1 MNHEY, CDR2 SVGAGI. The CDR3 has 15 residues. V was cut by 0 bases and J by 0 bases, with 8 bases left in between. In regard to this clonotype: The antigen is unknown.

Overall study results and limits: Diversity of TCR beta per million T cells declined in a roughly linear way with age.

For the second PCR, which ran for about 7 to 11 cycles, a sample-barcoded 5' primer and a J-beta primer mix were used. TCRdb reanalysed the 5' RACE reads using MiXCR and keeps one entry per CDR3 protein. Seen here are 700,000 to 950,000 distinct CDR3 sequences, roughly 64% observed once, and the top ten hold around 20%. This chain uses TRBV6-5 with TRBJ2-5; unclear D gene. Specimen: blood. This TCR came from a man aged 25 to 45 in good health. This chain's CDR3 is CASSYSPANQETQYF. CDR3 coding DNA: TGTGCCAGCAGTTACTCACCTGCGAACCAAGAGACCCAGTACTTC.